These 23 T cell receptor beta chains were sequenced from one sample in a study of T cell clonotyping in hematopoietic cell transplantation (dated by TCRdb to the early 2020s). The library relied on the immunoSEQ multiplex PCR assay. TCRdb's version of the immuneACCESS table is confined to in-frame rearrangements and falls short of the full clone set. An unresolved V gene accounts for under half of the shortfall where checked; the remainder is of unknown origin. The sample profile shows 30,000 or so clones; about 94% of them were found once. About 10% of the sample is held by the ten biggest clonotypes. This specimen's time point label, per the study, means: 100 days after allo-HCT. The sample was PBMCs, taken 100 days after allogeneic stem cell transplant. Source of these receptors: a female patient aged 45 to 65 who had an allogeneic stem cell transplant from a related donor, so the T cells may come from the graft donor. Some clones in this sample may be carry-over from other donors' samples.

The chain couples TRBV11-2 to TRBJ2-7, with D unclear. The germline V gene encodes CDR1 SGHAT and CDR2 FQNNGV. Deletions cut 0 bases from V and 3 bases from J, with 3 bases between. This CDR3 has 12 amino acids. This CDR3 reads CASSLEHYEQYF. The CDR3 coding sequence is TGTGCCAGCAGCTTAGAGCACTACGAGCAGTACTTC.

The genes are TRBV4-1 and TRBJ2-4; 13 bases are a match to TRBD2. CDR3 length: 19 residues. CDR1 and CDR2 from the germline V gene are MGHRA and YSYEKL. V gave up 1 base and J gave up 3 bases; unmatched junction bases: 9. The CDR3 bases are TGCGCCAGCAGCCAAGGAACTAGCGGGGGGGCCGTCGTCAAAAACATTCAGTACTTC. It translates to CASSQGTSGGAVVKNIQYF.

The gene calls are TRBV10-3 and TRBJ1-3; no definite D call. The CDR3 extends over 15 amino acids. Trimming left V 10 bases short and J 0 bases short, with 16 bases between. Per germline, CDR1 ENHRY and CDR2 SYGVKD. The CDR3 DNA reads as TGTGCCACCCTGCGGGGTGGACTCTCTGGAAACACCATATATTTT. Translated, it gives CATLRGGLSGNTIYF.

J is TRBJ2-1 and V is TRBV2; D unresolved. The CDR3 sequence is 11 residues long. Germline CDR1 reads SNHLY; CDR2 reads FYNNEI. Between the trimmed V and J ends, which lost 5 bases and 8 bases, there was a span of 7 bases. This CDR3 reads CASSHSDEQFF. The DNA of the CDR3 is TGTGCCAGCAGTCACAGTGATGAGCAGTTCTTC. Full variable domain (missing parts from reference TRBV2 and TRBJ2-1): EPEVTQTPSHQVTQMGQEVILRCVPISNHLYFYWYRQILGQKVEFLVSFYNNEISEKSEIFDDQFSVERPDGSNFTLKIRSTKLEDSAMYFCASSHSDEQFFGPGTRLTVL.

The V call is TRBV19, the J call TRBJ2-1; 12 bases are a match to TRBD2. CDR3 length: 16 amino acids. Germline CDR1 reads LNHDA; CDR2 reads SQIVND (reference sequence). V shed 5 bases, J shed 4 bases, and the junction held 6 bases outside the gene matches. CDR3 nucleotide sequence: TGTGCCAGTAGTGGGAAACTAGCGGGGGGTTACAATGAGCAGTTCTTC. Protein sequence: CASSGKLAGGYNEQFF. Variable domain in full (rest from reference TRBV19 and TRBJ2-1): DGGITQSPKYLFRKEGQNVTLSCEQNLNHDAMYWYRQDPGQGLRLIYYSQIVNDFQKGDIAEGYSVSREKKESFPLTVTSAQKNPTAFYLCASSGKLAGGYNEQFFGPGTRLTVL.

This clone appeared once. The genes are TRBV5-1 and TRBJ2-3, with a tentative D call TRBD2 (7 bases). The CDR3 is 14 residues long. The germline V gene encodes CDR1 SGHRS and CDR2 YFSETQ. Trimming removed 3 bases from V and 4 bases from J, with 12 bases in between. The CDR3 spells CASSSGGGADTQYF. CDR3 bases: TGCGCCAGCAGCTCGGGGGGCGGCGCAGATACGCAGTATTTT. The variable domain in full, completed from reference TRBV5-1 and TRBJ2-3, reads KAGVTQTPRYLIKTRGQQVTLSCSPISGHRSVSWYQQTPGQGLQFLFEYFSETQRNKGNFPGRFSGRQFSNSRSEMNVSTLELGDSALYLCASSSGGGADTQYFGPGTRLTVL.

The chain carries TRBV9 and TRBJ2-5, with a tentative D call TRBD2 (6 bases). Germline lookup yields CDR1 SGDLS and CDR2 YYNGEE. The ends were cut back, 0 bases at V and 7 bases at J, with 10 bases in the middle. CDR3 size: 13 residues. DNA for the CDR3: TGTGCCAGCAGCGTAGGACTAGTCGGGACCCAGTACTTC. Translation gives CASSVGLVGTQYF.

The chain uses TRBV5-1 and TRBJ2-7, with D tentatively TRBD1 or TRBD2 (5 bases each). The V and J ends lost 4 bases and 4 bases respectively, with 6 bases between them. In germline, CDR1 is SGHRS, CDR2 YFSETQ. The CDR3 loop spans 11 amino acids. CDR3 sequence: CASSGGYEQYF. The DNA for the CDR3 is TGCGCCAGCAGCGGGGGTTACGAGCAGTACTTC.

This chain links TRBV19 with TRBJ2-1; D remains unclear. Per the germline V gene, CDR1 is LNHDA and CDR2 is SQIVND (reference sequence). The length of the CDR3 is 13 residues. Trimming left V 5 bases short and J 3 bases short, with 8 bases between. CDR3 in DNA: TGTGCCAGTAGTTTCGCAGTCTACAATGAGCAGTTCTTC. Its translation is CASSFAVYNEQFF.

The J gene is TRBJ1-1, the V gene TRBV5-4, with a tentative D call TRBD1 (6 bases). The CDR3 runs to 14 residues. Germline V gene lookup returns CDR1 SGHNT and CDR2 YYREEE (reference sequence). With 2 bases removed from V and 4 bases from J, the gap between germline ends came to 12 bases. In DNA form, the CDR3 reads TGTGCCAGCAGCTTTGGGGGGCTGGGCACTGAAGCTTTCTTT. Protein product: CASSFGGLGTEAFF.

The chain carries TRBV5-1 and TRBJ1-1; no clear D. Germline V gene sequence: CDR1 SGHRS, CDR2 YFSETQ. The CDR3 contains 13 residues. Trimming cost V 1 base and J 0 bases, with 4 bases left between them. Here the CDR3 reads CASSLRMNTEAFF. The DNA of the CDR3 is TGCGCCAGCAGCTTGCGCATGAACACTGAAGCTTTCTTT. Together with reference TRBV5-1 and TRBJ1-1, the CDR3 gives the full variable domain: KAGVTQTPRYLIKTRGQQVTLSCSPISGHRSVSWYQQTPGQGLQFLFEYFSETQRNKGNFPGRFSGRQFSNSRSEMNVSTLELGDSALYLCASSLRMNTEAFFGQGTRLTVV.

The chain is built from TRBV13 and TRBJ1-2; D is uncertain. V dropped 4 bases and J dropped 6 bases, with 21 bases sitting between them. CDR1 and CDR2 from the germline V gene are PRHDT and FYEKMQ (reference sequence). The CDR3 sequence is 16 residues long. The CDR3 bases are TGTGCCAGCAGCTCCACCTGGACGGACGTGAGCCATGGCTACACCTTC. This gives the protein CASSSTWTDVSHGYTF.

The chain is built from TRBV5-3 and TRBJ2-7, with 7 bases fitting TRBD1. TRBV5-3 is an ORF; its function is uncertain. CDR3 length: 15 residues. V dropped 4 bases and J dropped 5; count of bases not matched to a gene: 12. This CDR3 reads CARSHPPTGTDEQYF. Written as DNA, the CDR3 is TGTGCCAGAAGCCATCCTCCGACAGGGACAGACGAGCAGTACTTC.

The chain joins TRBV6-5 to TRBJ1-2, with a tentative D call TRBD1 (6 bases). The germline V and J ends were trimmed by 2 bases and 0 bases, with 7 bases remaining between them. This CDR3 has 14 residues. The germline V gene has CDR1 MNHEY and CDR2 SVGAGI. The CDR3 DNA sequence: TGTGCCAGCAGTTACGGGGGCTCTAACTATGGCTACACCTTC. Translated, it gives CASSYGGSNYGYTF.

This chain links TRBV7-2 with TRBJ2-5; 8 bases map to TRBD2. V shed 3 bases, J shed 5 bases, and the junction held 5 bases outside the gene matches. Germline CDR1 reads SGHTA; CDR2 reads FQGNSA. There are 14 residues in the CDR3. CDR3 sequence reads: CASSFGGATETQYF. CDR3 DNA: TGTGCCAGCAGCTTCGGGGGGGCTACCGAGACCCAGTACTTC. The full variable domain, with the rest looked up from reference TRBV7-2 and TRBJ2-5, is GAGVSQSPSNKVTEKGKDVELRCDPISGHTALYWYRQSLGQGLEFLIYFQGNSAPDKSGLPSDRFSAERTGGSVSTLTIQRTQQEDSAVYLCASSFGGATETQYFGPGTRLLVL.

The rearrangement links TRBV18 to TRBJ1-5; no clear D gene. CDR3 length: 17 amino acids. V lost 0 bases and J 7 bases, leaving 19 bases between the germline ends. Germline-derived CDR1 and CDR2 are KGHSH and LQKENI. Here the CDR3 DNA reads TGTGCCAGCTCACCACCGGTAGATCTTCTTGGGATACAGCCCCAGCATTTT. Amino acid sequence: CASSPPVDLLGIQPQHF.

The rearrangement links TRBV29-1 to TRBJ1-1; 7 bases agree with TRBD1. The CDR3 covers 11 residues. Germline V gives CDR1 SQVTM, CDR2 ANQGSEA. Trimming at V came to 5 bases and at J to 9 bases, leaving 6 bases not matched to a gene. DNA for the CDR3: TGCAGCGTTTCAGGGGGTGAGAAAGCTTTCTTT. Translation: CSVSGGEKAFF.

The chain employs TRBV27 and TRBJ1-1; the D gene is possibly TRBD1 (6 bases). Trimming removed 1 base at V and 5 bases at J, with 14 bases between. CDR3 length: 15 residues. Germline values: CDR1 MNHEY, CDR2 SMNVEV (reference sequence). The CDR3 nucleotides read TGTGCCAGCAGTTTATGGGGGGCCGGGAGGACTGAAGCTTTCTTT. Protein product: CASSLWGAGRTEAFF.

This clone came up a few times. V and J are TRBV4-2 and TRBJ1-5, with D perhaps matching TRBD1 (5 bases). The CDR3 is 15 residues long. V shed 4 bases and J shed 4 bases, with 14 bases lying between them. Germline CDR1 LGHNA, CDR2 YNFKEQ. The CDR3 DNA follows: TGTGCCAGCAGCCGTCTGGACAAGCCAAATCAGCCCCAGCATTTT. This translates into CASSRLDKPNQPQHF.

The chain combines TRBV19 with TRBJ2-5; possible D gene TRBD1, 6 bases. V dropped 6 bases and J dropped 11 bases, with 19 bases sitting between them. There are 13 residues in the CDR3. Germline V gene data show CDR1 as LNHDA and CDR2 as SQIVND (reference sequence). This CDR3 is CASSRDAKGEQYF. CDR3 DNA sequence: TGTGCCAGTAGCCGGGACGCCAAGGGGGAGCAGTACTTC.

The genes are TRBV9 and TRBJ1-2; possibly TRBD1 for D (6 bases). The CDR3 is 15 amino acids. V was shortened by 4 bases and J by 8 bases, with 21 bases between the two germline ends. Per germline, CDR1 SGDLS and CDR2 YYNGEE. CDR3 sequence: CASSPRGVLSGGYTF. The CDR3 region has the DNA TGTGCCAGCAGCCCGAGGGGGGTTTTATCTGGGGGCTACACCTTC.

The chain joins TRBV11-2 to TRBJ2-2; D call uncertain. The germline V gene encodes CDR1 SGHAT and CDR2 FQNNGV. Trimming removed 3 bases from V and 5 bases from J, with 10 bases in between. The CDR3 spans 14 residues. In DNA form, the CDR3 reads TGTGCCAGCAGCTTTAGGAGTAAAACCGGGGAGCTGTTTTTT. Protein: CASSFRSKTGELFF.

V is TRBV4-3 and J is TRBJ2-3; maybe TRBD2 (5 bases). Deletions cut 0 bases from V and 0 bases from J, with 13 bases between. This CDR3 spans 17 amino acids. Germline CDR1 reads LGHNA; CDR2 reads YSLEER. DNA of the CDR3: TGCGCCAGCAGCCAAGACGGGTCCGGGGTGAGCACAGATACGCAGTATTTT. This translates into CASSQDGSGVSTDTQYF.